Below are 9 T cell receptor beta chains sequenced from a single sample in a study of blood T cells in healthy people across ages. Primed by a sample-barcoded 5' primer and a J-beta primer mix, a second PCR proceeded for roughly 6 to 12 cycles. Using its own MiXCR run on the 5' RACE reads, TCRdb lists one record per CDR3 protein. The sample consists of some 1,800,000 distinct CDR3 sequences, around 40% of them appearing once. Sequencing input: blood. All receptors come from a human donor in good health.

This chain uses TRBV30 with TRBJ2-5; no reliable D call. Germline V gene sequence: CDR1 GTSNPN, CDR2 SVGIG (reference sequence). V was clipped by 0 bases and J by 5 bases, with 13 bases between them. CDR3 length equals 14 residues. CDR3: CAWSVRRNKETQYF. The CDR3 nucleotides read TGTGCCTGGAGTGTACGTCGGAATAAGGAGACCCAGTACTTC.

This chain joins TRBV10-3 and TRBJ2-3, with 8 bases matching TRBD2. This CDR3 has 18 amino acids. CDR1 is ENHRY, CDR2 SYGVKD, per germline. With V trimmed by 4 bases and J by 3 bases, 15 bases remained unmatched. The CDR3 sequence is CAISVYTAGAMETDTQYF. The DNA of the CDR3 is TGTGCCATCAGTGTATACACAGCGGGGGCGATGGAAACAGATACGCAGTATTTT.

This chain links TRBV7-9 with TRBJ2-6; the D call may be TRBD1 or TRBD2 (5 bases each). The CDR3 contains 19 residues. Germline CDR1 and CDR2: SEHNR and FQNEAQ (reference sequence). Trimming pared 4 bases from V and 0 bases from J, leaving 19 bases between. CDR3 residues: CASSSTAGDPLSGANVLTF. CDR3 DNA sequence: TGTGCCAGCAGCTCGACGGCCGGGGACCCACTCTCTGGGGCCAACGTCCTGACTTTC.

The chain joins TRBV6-5 to TRBJ2-1; 15 bases map to TRBD2. Germline CDR1 is MNHEY and CDR2 is SVGAGI. CDR3 size: 14 residues. The trim removed 5 bases at V and 12 bases at J, leaving 5 bases unmatched. The CDR3, as DNA: TGTGCCAGCAGTCCTCCGGGACTAGCGGGGGGGCAGTTCTTC. Its translation: CASSPPGLAGGQFF.

This clonotype was counted only a few times. The chain combines TRBV10-3 with TRBJ1-2, with D hard to call. Germline CDR1 ENHRY, CDR2 SYGVKD. The CDR3 contains 16 residues. V lost 0 bases to trimming and J lost 3 bases, with 14 bases between them. CDR3 region: CAISESSLLWDYGYTF. The CDR3 nucleotides read TGTGCCATCAGTGAGTCGAGTCTCCTTTGGGACTATGGCTACACCTTC.

This clonotype was detected many times. V usage is TRBV29-1 and J usage is TRBJ2-7, with no clear D. V was trimmed by 0 bases and J by 4 bases, leaving 4 bases between them. Germline lookup yields CDR1 SQVTM and CDR2 ANQGSEA. The CDR3 totals 11 residues. CDR3: CSVEEGYEQYF. The DNA of the CDR3 is TGCAGCGTTGAAGAGGGGTACGAGCAGTACTTC.

Concerning this clonotype itself: One junction end does not reproduce the germline sequence, and a read error may be involved. The chain joins TRBV11-3 to TRBJ1-5; D is perhaps TRBD1 (5 bases). The germline CDR1 and CDR2 sequences are SGHNT and YENEEA. This CDR3 spans 13 amino acids. The CDR3 DNA follows: TGTGCCAGCAGCTTACAACAGGATCAGCCCAAGCATTTT. This encodes CASSLQQDQPKHF. Full variable domain (missing parts from reference TRBV11-3 and TRBJ1-5): EAGVVQSPRYKIIEKKQPVAFWCNPISGHNTLYWYLQNLGQGPELLIRYENEEAVDDSQLPKDRFSAERLKGVDSTLKIQPAELGDSAVYLCASSLQQDQPKHFGDGTRLSIL.

Comment on this clonotype: Being one base from a much bigger clone, this may be a read error. The chain links TRBV6-5 to TRBJ2-7; D is unresolved. This CDR3 region has 11 residues. Between the trimmed V and J ends, which lost 5 bases and 8 bases, there was a span of 10 bases. Germline CDR1 is MNHEY and CDR2 is SVGAGI. CDR3 sequence: CASSHEYKQYF. Here the CDR3 DNA reads TGTGCCAGCAGTCACGAATACAAGCAGTACTTC.

V gene TRBV6-6 combines with J gene TRBJ1-5, with D possibly being TRBD1 (6 bases). The J call may be faulty, since TRBJ2-3 better matches the DNA end. The CDR3 is 17 amino acids. Germline loops: CDR1 MNHNY, CDR2 SVGAGI (reference sequence). CDR3 nucleotides: TGTGCCAGCAGTTCAAGCGACACAGGGAGCGACGGGCAGCCCCAGTATTTT. Residues: CASSSSDTGSDGQPQYF.